This TCR beta chain was profiled in a study of T cells in localized non-small cell lung cancer. As concerns this clone: Antigen unknown.

Using immunoSEQ multiplex PCR, the repertoire was profiled, and TCRdb retains in-frame clones only, with some absent. Of approximately 88,000 clones in the sample, approximately 90% were seen once. The study, taken as a whole, reports: A median of about 60 of the top 100 tumor clones appeared in adjacent lung, which was paired and uninvolved. Greater T cell density in blood accompanied longer overall survival. Measurement of T cell clonality placed uninvolved adjacent lung highest, above the level in tumor. Sequence data derive from only one tumor region, so heterogeneity remains possible.

The TCR comes from a woman between 40 and 69 years old with stage II squamous cell lung carcinoma. Sequencing used PBMCs, obtained before any cancer treatment.

The CDR3 nucleotides are TGTGCCAGTAGTAACGGGGGGAGCTCCTACGAGCAGTACTTC. It is translated as CASSNGGSSYEQYF. The rearrangement uses TRBV19 and TRBJ2-7, with 7 bases that match TRBD2. Trimming cost V 4 bases and J 0 bases; bases outside gene matches: 3. The CDR3 has 14 amino acids. Germline V gene sequence: CDR1 LNHDA, CDR2 SQIVND (reference sequence).